The 20 T cell receptor beta chains below come from one sample, sequenced in a study of technical replicates of blood from a handful of donors. The assay was immunoSEQ multiplex PCR, and TCRdb's table has in-frame clones only and misses some. The sample includes roughly 72,000 clones, about 94% seen only once; the top ten take approximately 0.4%. Sequencing used T cells isolated from PBMCs. The receptors originated from a human donor in good health.

The J gene is TRBJ1-1, the V gene TRBV27; D gene uncertain. The V gene lost 5 bases and the J gene lost 6 bases, with 16 bases spanning the gap. Germline V CDR1 and CDR2: MNHEY, SMNVEV (reference sequence). The CDR3 loop spans 14 amino acids. The DNA for the CDR3 is TGTGCCAGCAGTCCCTACCTGACTAACTCTGAAGCTTTCTTT. This codes for CASSPYLTNSEAFF.

The V and J genes are TRBV9 and TRBJ1-2; weak D call: TRBD1 (5 bases). Germline V gene lookup returns CDR1 SGDLS and CDR2 YYNGEE. V lost 2 bases and J 8 bases, leaving 22 bases between the germline ends. CDR3 length: 16 amino acids. The DNA for the CDR3 is TGTGCCAGCAGCGTCAGGGCAGAGGAAATGATTAGGGGCTACACCTTC. Encoded protein: CASSVRAEEMIRGYTF. The complete variable domain, with remaining parts taken from reference TRBV9 and TRBJ1-2, reads DSGVTQTPKHLITATGQRVTLRCSPRSGDLSVYWYQQSLDQGLQFLIQYYNGEERAKGNILERFSAQQFPDLHSELNLSSLELGDSALYFCASSVRAEEMIRGYTFGSGTRLTVV.

This chain links TRBV11-3 with TRBJ2-7; D possibly corresponds to TRBD2 (5 bases). There are 14 residues in the CDR3. The germline V gene has CDR1 SGHNT and CDR2 YENEEA. Trimming removed 3 bases at V and 4 bases at J, with 13 bases between. In nucleotides, the CDR3 is TGTGCCAGCAGCTTTGGCGGAGGAGATTACGAGCAGTACTTC. Translation gives CASSFGGGDYEQYF.

This clone showed up just a few times. The rearrangement uses TRBV10-3 and TRBJ2-3; D might be TRBD2 (6 bases). Germline loops: CDR1 ENHRY, CDR2 SYGVKD. V was trimmed by 3 bases and J by 0 bases, leaving 7 bases between them. The CDR3 covers 14 residues. This chain's CDR3 is CAISESGSTDTQYF. CDR3 DNA sequence: TGTGCCATCAGTGAAAGCGGGAGCACAGATACGCAGTATTTT.

J is TRBJ1-2 and V is TRBV19; D is unclear. Trimming stripped 8 bases from V and 3 bases from J, with 16 bases between. The germline gives CDR1 LNHDA, CDR2 SQIVND (reference sequence). The CDR3 extends over 14 amino acids. The CDR3: CASRPGATDYGYTF. The CDR3 DNA reads TGTGCCAGTCGTCCAGGCGCAACAGACTATGGCTACACCTTC.

The CDR3 region is CASFEVAGEGSEQYF. CDR3 nucleotides: TGTGCCAGCTTTGAGGTAGCGGGAGAGGGTTCCGAGCAGTACTTC. The chain joins TRBV6-1 to TRBJ2-7; 9 positions agree with TRBD2. The CDR3 totals 15 residues. Losses at the gene ends were 8 bases for V and 6 bases for J; bases not matched to a gene: 14. CDR1 is MNHNS, CDR2 SASEGT, per germline.

This chain joins TRBV21-1 and TRBJ1-4. TRBV21-1 is labeled a pseudogene. This CDR3 is 16 amino acids long. The CDR3 sequence is CASSKERGKSNEKLFF. The CDR3 DNA sequence: TGTGCCAGCAGCAAAGAACGGGGGAAATCTAATGAAAAACTGTTTTTT.

The genes are TRBV28 and TRBJ1-1; D may be TRBD1 (5 bases). Trimming pared 3 bases from V and 5 bases from J, leaving 19 bases between. CDR1 is MDHEN and CDR2 is SYDVKM in the germline V gene. This CDR3 is built from 16 residues. The CDR3 region has the DNA TGTGCCAGCAGTTTTTGGTCGCCAGGGCCTCGGACTGAAGCTTTCTTT. Amino acids: CASSFWSPGPRTEAFF.

The chain uses TRBV5-1 and TRBJ2-1; D possibly corresponds to TRBD2 (6 bases). Germline V gene sequence: CDR1 SGHRS, CDR2 YFSETQ. The length of the CDR3 is 15 residues. The ends were cut back, 3 bases at V and 7 bases at J, with 17 bases in the middle. CDR3 loop: CASSSNRGILNEQFF. In nucleotides, the CDR3 is TGCGCCAGCAGCTCAAACCGGGGGATCCTGAATGAGCAGTTCTTC.

The chain recombines TRBV5-4 with TRBJ1-2; possible D gene TRBD1, 6 bases. The germline V and J ends were trimmed by 0 bases and 1 base, with 10 bases remaining between them. The CDR3 spans 15 residues. Germline V gene sequence: CDR1 SGHNT, CDR2 YYREEE (reference sequence). The CDR3 reads CASSLDRDGNYGYTF. The DNA for the CDR3 is TGTGCCAGCAGCTTGGACAGGGACGGTAACTATGGCTACACCTTC.

V and J are TRBV19 and TRBJ1-4, with 8 nucleotides matching TRBD1. This CDR3 spans 15 amino acids. V shed 7 bases and J 7 bases; nucleotides not matched to a gene: 11. CDR1 LNHDA and CDR2 SQIVND come from the germline V gene (reference sequence). Written as DNA, the CDR3 is TGTGCCAGTACCTCCCAACCAGGGGGCCGTGAAAAACTGTTTTTT. Protein sequence: CASTSQPGGREKLFF.

V usage is TRBV2 and J usage is TRBJ1-5; tentative D call: TRBD1 (5 bases). CDR3 length: 18 amino acids. V lost 6 bases to trimming and J lost 2 bases, with 23 bases between them. Germline V gene lookup returns CDR1 SNHLY and CDR2 FYNNEI. The CDR3, as DNA: TGTGCCAGCAGGGGGAGCGGGATGAGGGGTATGGGCAATCAGCCCCAGCATTTT. This gives the protein CASRGSGMRGMGNQPQHF.

The V call is TRBV19, the J call TRBJ1-2; D is ambiguous. This CDR3 has 13 amino acids. Germline-derived CDR1 and CDR2 are LNHDA and SQIVND (reference sequence). The germline V and J ends were trimmed by 4 bases and 2 bases, with 8 bases remaining between them. CDR3 nucleotides: TGTGCCAGTAGTAAAACAGTAAACTATGGCTACACCTTC. As protein: CASSKTVNYGYTF.

V and J are TRBV11-3 and TRBJ2-3, with 10 positions matching TRBD2. J lost 5 bases, V lost 4 bases, and 6 bases had no gene match. The CDR3 has 15 amino acids. Germline V CDR1 and CDR2: SGHNT, YENEEA. CDR3 DNA: TGTGCCAGCAGCTCCCTAGCGGGAGATAAAGATACGCAGTATTTT. Translation: CASSSLAGDKDTQYF.

V gene TRBV5-6 combines with J gene TRBJ2-7; 7 positions agree with TRBD1. The CDR3 contains 16 residues. In germline, CDR1 is SGHDT, CDR2 YYEEEE. V shed 5 bases, J shed 7 bases, and the junction held 18 bases outside the gene matches. The CDR3 region is CASRSYDRVPLREQYF. For the CDR3, the DNA is TGTGCCAGCAGATCATATGACAGGGTGCCACTACGAGAGCAGTACTTC.

The chain is built from TRBV18 and TRBJ2-7; D might be TRBD2 (5 bases). The CDR3 is 13 amino acids. V was shortened by 5 bases and J by 3 bases, with 11 bases between the two germline ends. CDR1 and CDR2 from the germline V gene are KGHSH and LQKENI. The CDR3 DNA sequence: TGTGCCAGCTCAGCCCCCGGGGACTACGAGCAGTACTTC. Its translation is CASSAPGDYEQYF. Full variable domain (remainder filled in from reference TRBV18 and TRBJ2-7): NAGVMQNPRHLVRRRGQEARLRCSPMKGHSHVYWYRQLPEEGLKFMVYLQKENIIDESGMPKERFSAEFPKEGPSILRIQQVVRGDSAAYFCASSAPGDYEQYFGPGTRLTVT.

The V gene is TRBV7-2, the J gene TRBJ1-1, with D hard to call. The V end lost 1 base, the J end lost 6 bases, and 15 bases lay between the germline ends. Germline V gene sequence: CDR1 SGHTA, CDR2 FQGNSA. The CDR3 has 15 residues. The CDR3 sequence is CASSLDRAGVAEAFF. CDR3 in DNA: TGTGCCAGCAGCTTAGATCGGGCGGGAGTAGCTGAAGCTTTCTTT.

CDR3 protein: CASSLGHQETQYF. The CDR3 nucleotides are TGTGCCAGCAGTTTGGGACATCAAGAGACCCAGTACTTC. The J gene is TRBJ2-5, the V gene TRBV6-5; TRBD1 might be the D (6 bases). Germline V lookup: CDR1 MNHEY, CDR2 SVGAGI. Trimming cost V 4 bases and J 2 bases, with 8 bases left between them. CDR3 length: 13 amino acids.

The J gene is TRBJ1-5, the V gene TRBV2; D is unclear. The CDR3 loop spans 16 amino acids. Per germline, CDR1 SNHLY and CDR2 FYNNEI. Between the trimmed V and J ends, which lost 0 bases and 5 bases, there was a span of 14 bases. The DNA of the CDR3 is TGTGCCAGCAGTGAAGCGCTAGTGACCAGAGATCAGCCCCAGCATTTT. This codes for CASSEALVTRDQPQHF.

This rearrangement joins TRBV6-5 to TRBJ1-1; D gene uncertain. CDR3 size: 13 residues. Germline CDR1 is MNHEY and CDR2 is SVGAGI. The germline V and J ends were trimmed by 6 bases and 1 base, with 9 bases remaining between them. The CDR3, as DNA: TGTGCCAGCAGCCCCGGGGAGAACACTGAAGCTTTCTTT. Residues: CASSPGENTEAFF.